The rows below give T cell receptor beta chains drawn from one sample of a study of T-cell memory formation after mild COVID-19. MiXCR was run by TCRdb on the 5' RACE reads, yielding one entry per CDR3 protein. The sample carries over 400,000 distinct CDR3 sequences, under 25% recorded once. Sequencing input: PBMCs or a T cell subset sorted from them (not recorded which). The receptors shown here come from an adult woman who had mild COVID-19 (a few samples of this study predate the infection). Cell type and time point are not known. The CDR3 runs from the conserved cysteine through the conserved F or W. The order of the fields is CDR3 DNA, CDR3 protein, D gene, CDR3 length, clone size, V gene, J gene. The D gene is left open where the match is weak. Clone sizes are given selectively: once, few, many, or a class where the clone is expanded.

cdr3_nt: TGCAGTGCAACCGGGGCCTATGGCTACACCTTC
cdr3_aa: CSATGAYGYTF
d_call: NA
cdr3_length: 11
clone_size: NA
v_call: TRBV20-1
j_call: TRBJ1-2

cdr3_nt: TGCGCCAGCAGGGTTTCTCGGGACGAGACATTGAACACTGAAGCTTTCTTT
cdr3_aa: CASRVSRDETLNTEAFF
d_call: NA
cdr3_length: 17
clone_size: few
v_call: TRBV5-1
j_call: TRBJ1-1

cdr3_nt: TGCAGCGGTTGCTTTGTGCGGCAGGGCCACCGGAATCAGCCCCAGCATTTT
cdr3_aa: CSGCFVRQGHRNQPQHF
d_call: NA
cdr3_length: 17
clone_size: few
v_call: TRBV29-1
j_call: TRBJ1-5

cdr3_nt: TGTGCCAGCAGCGTGGGAGCGGGAGCGGGTGAGACCCAGTACTTC
cdr3_aa: CASSVGAGAGETQYF
d_call: TRBD2
cdr3_length: 15
clone_size: many
v_call: TRBV9
j_call: TRBJ2-5

cdr3_nt: TGTGCCAGCAGTACCGATAGCGGCGGCTCCTACGATGGGCAGTACTTC
cdr3_aa: CASSTDSGGSYDGQYF
d_call: NA
cdr3_length: 16
clone_size: NA
v_call: TRBV11-3
j_call: TRBJ2-7

cdr3_nt: TGTGCCAGCAGTGAACGGCGGGTAAACACTGAAGCTTTCTTT
cdr3_aa: CASSERRVNTEAFF
d_call: NA
cdr3_length: 14
clone_size: NA
v_call: TRBV2
j_call: TRBJ1-1

cdr3_nt: TGCGCCAGCGGACGGGCAGGGGTCAACACCGGGGAGCTGTTTTTT
cdr3_aa: CASGRAGVNTGELFF
d_call: NA
cdr3_length: 15
clone_size: NA
v_call: TRBV4-1
j_call: TRBJ2-2

cdr3_nt: TGTGCCAGCAGTGTGAGGGCAACTAATGAAAAACTGTTTTTT
cdr3_aa: CASSVRATNEKLFF
d_call: NA
cdr3_length: 14
clone_size: NA
v_call: TRBV2
j_call: TRBJ1-4

cdr3_nt: TGCAGTGCTAGAGATTGGCAGGGCGGCAATCAGCCCCAGCATTTT
cdr3_aa: CSARDWQGGNQPQHF
d_call: NA
cdr3_length: 15
clone_size: few
v_call: TRBV20-1
j_call: TRBJ1-5

cdr3_nt: TGCGCCAGCAGCCCTGAGAGCGGGGTTCAAGAGACCCAGTACTTC
cdr3_aa: CASSPESGVQETQYF
d_call: TRBD2
cdr3_length: 15
clone_size: NA
v_call: TRBV5-1
j_call: TRBJ2-5

cdr3_nt: TGTGCCAGCAGCTTGCAACAGAGCACAGATACGCAGTATTTT
cdr3_aa: CASSLQQSTDTQYF
d_call: NA
cdr3_length: 14
clone_size: few
v_call: TRBV7-9
j_call: TRBJ2-3

cdr3_nt: TGTGCCAGCAGCTTAGTAGGGGACCTCAACACCGGGGAGCTGTTTTTT
cdr3_aa: CASSLVGDLNTGELFF
d_call: NA
cdr3_length: 16
clone_size: NA
v_call: TRBV7-2
j_call: TRBJ2-2

cdr3_nt: TGTGCCAGCAGCTCTAGCGGGAGGGCCAGAGAGACCCAGTACTTC
cdr3_aa: CASSSSGRARETQYF
d_call: TRBD2
cdr3_length: 15
clone_size: many
v_call: TRBV7-8
j_call: TRBJ2-5

cdr3_nt: TGTGCCTGGAGTGTAGAGTGGGGATCTATGAACACTGAAGCTTTCTTT
cdr3_aa: CAWSVEWGSMNTEAFF
d_call: NA
cdr3_length: 16
clone_size: few
v_call: TRBV30
j_call: TRBJ1-1

cdr3_nt: TGTGCCAGCAGTTTAGTAGGGGCCGCGAACACTGAAGCTTTCTTT
cdr3_aa: CASSLVGAANTEAFF
d_call: NA
cdr3_length: 15
clone_size: few
v_call: TRBV12-3/TRBV12-4
j_call: TRBJ1-1

cdr3_nt: TGTGCCAGCAGCTTTGGCAGGGCGGACATTCAGTACTTC
cdr3_aa: CASSFGRADIQYF
d_call: NA
cdr3_length: 13
clone_size: NA
v_call: TRBV7-9
j_call: TRBJ2-4

cdr3_nt: TGTGCCAGCAGCTTTCAACAGGGATACGAGCAGTACTTC
cdr3_aa: CASSFQQGYEQYF
d_call: NA
cdr3_length: 13
clone_size: few
v_call: TRBV5-6
j_call: TRBJ2-7

cdr3_nt: TGTGCCTGGAGTGTAGGTACGATGAACACTGAAGCTTTCTTT
cdr3_aa: CAWSVGTMNTEAFF
d_call: NA
cdr3_length: 14
clone_size: NA
v_call: TRBV30
j_call: TRBJ1-1

cdr3_nt: TGTGCCAGCAGTCCAGTTTCGGGAGGCCGAGGTGGCATTCAGTACTTC
cdr3_aa: CASSPVSGGRGGIQYF
d_call: TRBD2
cdr3_length: 16
clone_size: NA
v_call: TRBV6-2/TRBV6-3
j_call: TRBJ2-4

cdr3_nt: TGCACTGGGGAAACATTCGGCCTAGGAGGATATGGCTACACCTTC
cdr3_aa: CTGETFGLGGYGYTF
d_call: NA
cdr3_length: 15
clone_size: NA
v_call: TRBV29-1
j_call: TRBJ1-2

cdr3_nt: TGTGCCAGCAGTGAAGATGGGGGCTCCTACAATGAGCAGTTCTTC
cdr3_aa: CASSEDGGSYNEQFF
d_call: NA
cdr3_length: 15
clone_size: NA
v_call: TRBV25-1
j_call: TRBJ2-1

cdr3_nt: TGTGCCAGCAGCTTAGATCGATTTTCCGGGGATAGCAGCCATGAGCAGTTCTTC
cdr3_aa: CASSLDRFSGDSSHEQFF
d_call: NA
cdr3_length: 18
clone_size: few
v_call: TRBV11-3
j_call: TRBJ2-1

cdr3_nt: TGTGCCAGCAGTCGGACTAGCGTGATGGGCACAGATACGCAGTATTTT
cdr3_aa: CASSRTSVMGTDTQYF
d_call: TRBD2
cdr3_length: 16
clone_size: NA
v_call: TRBV6-5
j_call: TRBJ2-3

cdr3_nt: TGTGCCAGCACTAACGAGGCCCCTAGGCCCACCGGGGAGCTGTTTTTT
cdr3_aa: CASTNEAPRPTGELFF
d_call: NA
cdr3_length: 16
clone_size: many
v_call: TRBV2
j_call: TRBJ2-2

cdr3_nt: TGCGCCAGCAGCCCTGGGGCCTCCCGGGAAAAACTGTTTTTT
cdr3_aa: CASSPGASREKLFF
d_call: NA
cdr3_length: 14
clone_size: few
v_call: TRBV4-1
j_call: TRBJ1-4

cdr3_nt: TGCAGCGTTGTCAGGGAGGTTGCTGGCTACACCTTC
cdr3_aa: CSVVREVAGYTF
d_call: NA
cdr3_length: 12
clone_size: once
v_call: TRBV29-1
j_call: TRBJ1-2

cdr3_nt: TGTGCCAGCAGCTCCGGCTTGGGGATCGCTAGCACAGATACGCAGTATTTT
cdr3_aa: CASSSGLGIASTDTQYF
d_call: NA
cdr3_length: 17
clone_size: NA
v_call: TRBV11-3
j_call: TRBJ2-3

cdr3_nt: TGTGCCAGCAGCCCGACAGACAGCAATCAGCCCCAGCATTTT
cdr3_aa: CASSPTDSNQPQHF
d_call: NA
cdr3_length: 14
clone_size: few
v_call: TRBV6-5
j_call: TRBJ1-5

cdr3_nt: TGTGCCAGCAGTTTCTCCCAAGAGACCCAGTACTTC
cdr3_aa: CASSFSQETQYF
d_call: NA
cdr3_length: 12
clone_size: many
v_call: TRBV7-9
j_call: TRBJ2-5

cdr3_nt: TGTGCCACCGGAGAGTTCTACGAGCAGTACTTC
cdr3_aa: CATGEFYEQYF
d_call: NA
cdr3_length: 11
clone_size: NA
v_call: TRBV27
j_call: TRBJ2-7

cdr3_nt: TGCGCCAGCAGCTTAAGGACGGATAATTCACCCCTCCACTTT
cdr3_aa: CASSLRTDNSPLHF
d_call: NA
cdr3_length: 14
clone_size: NA
v_call: TRBV5-1
j_call: TRBJ1-6

cdr3_nt: TGTGCCAGCATGGCCCCCAGACAGGGTCGCGAGCAGTACTTC
cdr3_aa: CASMAPRQGREQYF
d_call: TRBD1
cdr3_length: 14
clone_size: few
v_call: TRBV7-8
j_call: TRBJ2-7

cdr3_nt: TGTGCCAGCAGTACGACAGGGGACGGCAATCAGCCCCAGCATTTT
cdr3_aa: CASSTTGDGNQPQHF
d_call: TRBD1
cdr3_length: 15
clone_size: NA
v_call: TRBV12-3/TRBV12-4
j_call: TRBJ1-5

cdr3_nt: TGTGCCAGCAGCCCTCAGGGGACGGTTCAGCCCCAGCATTTT
cdr3_aa: CASSPQGTVQPQHF
d_call: NA
cdr3_length: 14
clone_size: few
v_call: TRBV7-6
j_call: TRBJ1-5

cdr3_nt: TGTGCCAGCAGCCCCCCCGGGACAGCAGCAAACACCATATATTTT
cdr3_aa: CASSPPGTAANTIYF
d_call: TRBD1
cdr3_length: 15
clone_size: few
v_call: TRBV5-5
j_call: TRBJ1-3

cdr3_nt: TGCGCCAGCAGCTTGTTCCCGGGAGGGCCCACGGACATTCAGTACTTC
cdr3_aa: CASSLFPGGPTDIQYF
d_call: TRBD2
cdr3_length: 16
clone_size: few
v_call: TRBV5-1
j_call: TRBJ2-4

cdr3_nt: TGTGCCAGCAGTAATACCCGGGGATTCATATCCTACGAGCAGTACTTC
cdr3_aa: CASSNTRGFISYEQYF
d_call: NA
cdr3_length: 16
clone_size: NA
v_call: TRBV6-6
j_call: TRBJ2-7